This T cell receptor beta chain was observed in a study of T cell responses to AZD1222 COVID-19 vaccine. As for the study in general: Analyses pooled second doses at about 4 or about 12 weeks. Whole-study results and caveats: Across spike, vaccine-associated CD4 TCRs were found, dominant at 160-218 and 743-854. Donors were largely white British and mainly female; clonal diversity was possibly underestimated. In all cases, repertoires were sampled only after the peak T cell response.

CDR3 size: 14 residues. Trimming removed 7 bases from V and 3 bases from J, with 15 bases in between. Looked up from germline, CDR1 is MNHEY and CDR2 is SMNVEV (reference sequence). The protocol was immunoSEQ multiplex PCR, while the TCRdb copy is restricted to in-frame clones and leaves out a portion. This table has about 140,000 clones, 85% to 90% appearing once. To note about this clone: Its antigen remains unidentified.

The TCR was taken from an adult in good health. The V gene is TRBV27, the J gene TRBJ1-2, with a possible D match to TRBD1 (5 bases). The sample here was peripheral blood, taken on day 0 of AZD1222 vaccination. CDR3 sequence: CASIVGGFDYGYTF. For the CDR3, the DNA is TGTGCCAGCATCGTGGGGGGTTTTGACTATGGCTACACCTTC.